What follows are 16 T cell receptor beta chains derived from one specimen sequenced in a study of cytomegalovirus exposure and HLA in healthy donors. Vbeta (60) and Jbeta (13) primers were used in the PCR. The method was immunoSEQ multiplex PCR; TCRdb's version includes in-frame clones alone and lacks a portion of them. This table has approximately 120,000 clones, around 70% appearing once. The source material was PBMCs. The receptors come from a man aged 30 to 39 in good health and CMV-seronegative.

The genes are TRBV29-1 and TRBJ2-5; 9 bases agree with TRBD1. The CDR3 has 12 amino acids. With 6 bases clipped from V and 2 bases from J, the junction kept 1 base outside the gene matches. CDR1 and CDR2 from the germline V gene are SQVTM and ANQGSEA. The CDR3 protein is CSVGQGQETQYF. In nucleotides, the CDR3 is TGCAGCGTCGGACAGGGGCAAGAGACCCAGTACTTC.

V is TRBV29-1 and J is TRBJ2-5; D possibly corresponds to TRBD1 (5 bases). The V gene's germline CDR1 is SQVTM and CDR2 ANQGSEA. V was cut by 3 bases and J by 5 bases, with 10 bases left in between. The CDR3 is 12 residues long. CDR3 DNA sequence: TGCAGCGTTGATCAGGGTGCGGAGACCCAGTACTTC. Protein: CSVDQGAETQYF.

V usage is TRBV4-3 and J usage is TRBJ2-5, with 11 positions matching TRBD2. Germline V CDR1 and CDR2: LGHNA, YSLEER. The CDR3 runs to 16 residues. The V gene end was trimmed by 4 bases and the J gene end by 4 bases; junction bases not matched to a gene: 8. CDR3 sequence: CASSLTGLAEGETQYF. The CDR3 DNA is TGCGCCAGCAGCCTAACGGGACTAGCGGAGGGAGAGACCCAGTACTTC.

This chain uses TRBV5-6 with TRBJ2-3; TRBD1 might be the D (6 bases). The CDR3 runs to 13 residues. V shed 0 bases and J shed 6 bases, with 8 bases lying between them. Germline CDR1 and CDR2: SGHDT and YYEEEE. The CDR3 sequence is CASSLVQGDTQYF. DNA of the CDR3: TGTGCCAGCAGCTTGGTCCAGGGGGATACGCAGTATTTT.

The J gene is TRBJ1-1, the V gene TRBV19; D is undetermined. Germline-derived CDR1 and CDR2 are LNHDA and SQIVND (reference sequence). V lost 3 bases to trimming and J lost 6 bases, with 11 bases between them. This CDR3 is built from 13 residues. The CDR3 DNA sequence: TGTGCCAGTAGTATTTCGGGATTCCCTGAAGCTTTCTTT. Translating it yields CASSISGFPEAFF.

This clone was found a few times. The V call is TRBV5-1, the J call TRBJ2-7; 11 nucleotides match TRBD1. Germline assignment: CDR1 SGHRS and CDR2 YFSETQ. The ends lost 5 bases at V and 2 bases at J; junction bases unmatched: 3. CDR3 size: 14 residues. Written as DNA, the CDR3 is TGCGCCAGCAGTGGACAGGGGGCCCCCTACGAGCAGTACTTC. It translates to CASSGQGAPYEQYF.

The CDR3 bases are TGCGCCAGCAGCCAAGTAGAGGGGGCGGGCGACACTGAAGCTTTCTTT. Amino acid sequence: CASSQVEGAGDTEAFF. This chain connects TRBV4-3 to TRBJ1-1; 7 bases agree with TRBD1. The length of the CDR3 is 16 residues. From germline, CDR1 is LGHNA and CDR2 YSLEER. V lost 1 base and J lost 3; bases outside the gene matches: 8.

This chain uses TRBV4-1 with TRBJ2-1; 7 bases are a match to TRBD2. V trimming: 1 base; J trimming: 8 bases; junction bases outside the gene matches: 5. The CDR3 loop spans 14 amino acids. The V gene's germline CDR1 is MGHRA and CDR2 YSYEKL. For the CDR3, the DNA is TGCGCCAGCAGCCAAGGTGCGGGAGCCTATGAGCAGTTCTTC. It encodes CASSQGAGAYEQFF.

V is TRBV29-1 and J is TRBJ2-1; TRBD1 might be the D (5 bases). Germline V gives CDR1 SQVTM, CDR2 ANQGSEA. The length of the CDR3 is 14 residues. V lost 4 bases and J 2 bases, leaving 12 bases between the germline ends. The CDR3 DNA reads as TGCAGCGTTGGGGGCCTTCGGACCTACAATGAGCAGTTCTTC. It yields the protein CSVGGLRTYNEQFF.

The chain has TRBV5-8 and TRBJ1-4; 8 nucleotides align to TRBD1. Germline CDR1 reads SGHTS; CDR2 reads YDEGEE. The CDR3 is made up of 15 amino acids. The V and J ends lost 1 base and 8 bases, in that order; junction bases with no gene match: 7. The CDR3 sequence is CASSLWTGIGEKLFF. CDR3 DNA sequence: TGTGCCAGCAGCTTGTGGACAGGGATTGGAGAAAAACTGTTTTTT.

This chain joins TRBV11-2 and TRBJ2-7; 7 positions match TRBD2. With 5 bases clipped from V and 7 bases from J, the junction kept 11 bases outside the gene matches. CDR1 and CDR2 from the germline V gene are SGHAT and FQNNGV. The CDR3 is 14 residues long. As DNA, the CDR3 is TGTGCCAGCAGCCCTAGCGGAGTGCCGGAGGAGCAGTACTTC. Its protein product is CASSPSGVPEEQYF.

CDR3: CASSLPSGRDTEAFF. For the CDR3, the DNA is TGCGCCAGCAGCCTGCCCTCGGGGAGGGACACTGAAGCTTTCTTT. The chain carries TRBV4-1 and TRBJ1-1; D call uncertain. The CDR3 runs to 15 residues. The ends were cut back, 4 bases at V and 3 bases at J, with 15 bases in the middle. The germline gives CDR1 MGHRA, CDR2 YSYEKL.

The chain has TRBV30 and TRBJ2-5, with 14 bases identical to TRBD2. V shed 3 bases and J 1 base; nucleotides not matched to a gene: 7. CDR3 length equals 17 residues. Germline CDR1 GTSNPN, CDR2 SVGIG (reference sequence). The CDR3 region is CAWRAGLAGDLQETQYF. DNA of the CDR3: TGTGCCTGGAGGGCGGGACTAGCGGGAGACCTCCAAGAGACCCAGTACTTC.

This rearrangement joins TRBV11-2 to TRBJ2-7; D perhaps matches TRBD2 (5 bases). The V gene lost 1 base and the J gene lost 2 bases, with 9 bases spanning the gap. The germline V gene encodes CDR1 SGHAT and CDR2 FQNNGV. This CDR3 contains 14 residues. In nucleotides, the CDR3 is TGTGCCAGCAGCTTAGTTCGGGGTACCTACGAGCAGTACTTC. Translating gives CASSLVRGTYEQYF.

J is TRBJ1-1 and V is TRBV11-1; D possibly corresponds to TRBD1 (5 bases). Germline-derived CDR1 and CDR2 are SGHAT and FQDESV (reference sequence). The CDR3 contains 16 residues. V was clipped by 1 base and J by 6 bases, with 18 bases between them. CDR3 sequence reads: CASSLGARQGIAEAFF. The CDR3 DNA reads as TGTGCCAGCAGCTTAGGAGCACGCCAGGGAATTGCTGAAGCTTTCTTT.

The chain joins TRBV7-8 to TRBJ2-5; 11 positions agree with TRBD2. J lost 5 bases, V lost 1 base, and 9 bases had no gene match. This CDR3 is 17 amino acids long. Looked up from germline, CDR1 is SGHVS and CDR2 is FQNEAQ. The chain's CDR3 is CASSLGLAGGAVETQYF. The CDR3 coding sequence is TGTGCCAGCAGCTTAGGGCTAGCGGGAGGAGCTGTTGAGACCCAGTACTTC.